This TCR beta chain was documented in a study of Tregs in tolerant kidney transplant recipients. Study-level findings and limits: Validation in larger populations is needed because few patients were studied. Biological reproducibility was not directly addressed, but technical replication error appeared minimal.

Sequencing used immunoSEQ multiplex PCR; TCRdb keeps in-frame clones, though not all of them. The data contain 200,000 to 300,000 clones, around 81% of them singletons. CD4+CD25+CD127- Tregs, CD4+CD25- non-Tregs, CD4 and CD8 cells were sorted. As for this clone: Antigen unknown.

The CDR3 has 15 amino acids. Trimming cost V 0 bases and J 5 bases, with 11 bases left between them. The germline CDR1 and CDR2 sequences are MGHRA and YSYEKL. Specimen: CD4+ T cells from blood. The TCR was taken from a human donor in good health. The chain couples TRBV4-1 to TRBJ1-5; no definite D call. The CDR3 bases are TGCGCCAGCAGCCAAGATCTGGCAGGCTATCAGCCCCAGCATTTT. It is translated as CASSQDLAGYQPQHF.